Listed here are 30 T cell receptor beta chains from one sample, sequenced in a study of blood T cells in healthy people across ages. The use of a sample-barcoded 5' primer and a J-beta primer mix characterized a second PCR of roughly 6 to 12 cycles. In TCRdb, the 5' RACE reads were re-called with MiXCR into one record per CDR3 protein. The sample contains about 800,000 distinct CDR3 sequences, around 25% of which appear only once. This same sample was also part of a study on T cells of mothers and their children.

The source material was blood. The receptors here all came from a boy younger than 18 in good health.

Notes on this clonotype: One end of the junction does not line up with germline, which may come from a read error. This chain joins TRBV3-1 and TRBJ2-7; D call uncertain. CDR1 is LGHDT, CDR2 YNNKEL, per germline (reference sequence). The CDR3 runs to 16 residues. The CDR3 loop is CVSSRRVSFVIFEQYF. Here the CDR3 DNA reads TGTGTCAGCAGCCGTCGGGTGTCTTTCGTTATTTTCGAGCAGTACTTC.

V gene TRBV28 combines with J gene TRBJ1-6; D gene uncertain. This CDR3 comprises 15 residues. Germline lookup yields CDR1 MDHEN and CDR2 SYDVKM. Trimming cost V 7 bases and J 4 bases, with 14 bases left between them. CDR3 nucleotide sequence: TGTGCCAGCACCGATGCCCCTTCGTATAATTCACCCCTCCACTTT. Its translation: CASTDAPSYNSPLHF.

This chain links TRBV2 with TRBJ2-2; D is unresolved. Per germline, CDR1 SNHLY and CDR2 FYNNEI. The CDR3 contains 12 residues. The germline V and J ends were trimmed by 8 bases and 1 base, with 5 bases remaining between them. The CDR3 DNA follows: TGTGCCAGCGTCCTGAACACCGGGGAGCTGTTTTTT. Translating gives CASVLNTGELFF. The whole variable domain, filled in from reference TRBV2 and TRBJ2-2, reads EPEVTQTPSHQVTQMGQEVILRCVPISNHLYFYWYRQILGQKVEFLVSFYNNEISEKSEIFDDQFSVERPDGSNFTLKIRSTKLEDSAMYFCASVLNTGELFFGEGSRLTVL.

V gene TRBV7-9 combines with J gene TRBJ2-5; D not resolved. The V and J ends lost 1 base and 6 bases respectively, with 15 bases between them. The CDR3 is 15 amino acids. The germline V gene encodes CDR1 SEHNR and CDR2 FQNEAQ (reference sequence). Written as DNA, the CDR3 is TGTGCCAGCAGCTTAGGTCACGTGGAATTGAAGACCCAGTACTTC. Translated: CASSLGHVELKTQYF. The whole variable domain, filled in from reference TRBV7-9 and TRBJ2-5, reads DTGVSQNPRHKITKRGQNVTFRCDPISEHNRLYWYRQTLGQGPEFLTYFQNEAQLEKSRLLSDRFSAERPKGSFSTLEIQRTEQGDSAMYLCASSLGHVELKTQYFGPGTRLLVL.

Only a few counts were recorded for this clonotype. The chain combines TRBV20-1 with TRBJ2-7; perhaps D is TRBD1 or TRBD2 (5 bases each). CDR3 length: 14 residues. With 4 bases removed from V and 6 bases from J, the gap between germline ends came to 19 bases. The germline CDR1 and CDR2 sequences are DFQATT and SNEGSKA (reference sequence). In DNA, the CDR3 is TGCAGTGCTATACCGACACGCCGGGACCGCGAGCAGTACTTC. Translated: CSAIPTRRDREQYF.

The V call is TRBV5-6, the J call TRBJ2-1; D is ambiguous. Germline V gives CDR1 SGHDT, CDR2 YYEEEE. The CDR3 runs to 13 residues. Trimming removed 2 bases from V and 6 bases from J, with 9 bases in between. Written as DNA, the CDR3 is TGTGCCAGCAGCTTAGAGCCTGGCAATGAGCAGTTCTTC. It codes for CASSLEPGNEQFF. Combining the CDR3 with reference TRBV5-6 and TRBJ2-1 gives the whole variable domain DAGVTQSPTHLIKTRGQQVTLRCSPKSGHDTVSWYQQALGQGPQFIFQYYEEEERQRGNFPDRFSGHQFPNYSSELNVNALLLGDSALYLCASSLEPGNEQFFGPGTRLTVL.

This clonotype was counted a few times. This chain connects TRBV20-1 to TRBJ2-4; 8 bases agree with TRBD1. Germline V gives CDR1 DFQATT, CDR2 SNEGSKA (reference sequence). This CDR3 is 15 amino acids long. V dropped 5 bases and J dropped 7; count of bases not matched to a gene: 13. As DNA, the CDR3 is TGCAGTGCTGGAGTGACAGGGGAGATGGGTAACATTCAGTACTTC. Translated, it gives CSAGVTGEMGNIQYF.

This chain connects TRBV2 to TRBJ1-4; a weak D match, TRBD1 (5 bases). Looked up from germline, CDR1 is SNHLY and CDR2 is FYNNEI. V was cut by 4 bases and J by 5 bases, with 8 bases left in between. CDR3 size: 13 residues. DNA of the CDR3: TGTGCCAGCAGTGGGGACCCCAATGAAAAACTGTTTTTT. Its translation: CASSGDPNEKLFF. Together with reference TRBV2 and TRBJ1-4, the CDR3 gives the full variable domain: EPEVTQTPSHQVTQMGQEVILRCVPISNHLYFYWYRQILGQKVEFLVSFYNNEISEKSEIFDDQFSVERPDGSNFTLKIRSTKLEDSAMYFCASSGDPNEKLFFGSGTQLSVL.

The J gene is TRBJ1-1, the V gene TRBV11-2, with a weak D call TRBD1 (5 bases). Looked up from germline, CDR1 is SGHAT and CDR2 is FQNNGV. V was cut by 2 bases and J by 4 bases, with 17 bases left in between. The length of the CDR3 is 16 residues. The chain's CDR3 is CASSLRPRGRVTEAFF. CDR3 sequence (DNA): TGTGCCAGCAGCTTACGGCCCCGGGGGAGGGTCACTGAAGCTTTCTTT.

The V and J genes are TRBV5-1 and TRBJ2-5, with TRBD1 identical over 7 bases. CDR3 length: 15 residues. The V segment lost 3 bases and the J segment 2 bases; nucleotides outside the gene matches: 7. The germline gives CDR1 SGHRS, CDR2 YFSETQ. The CDR3 nucleotides read TGCGCCAGCAGCTCGTGGACAGGACGACAAGAGACCCAGTACTTC. It codes for CASSSWTGRQETQYF.

This clonotype was detected a few times. As DNA, the CDR3 is TGTGCCAGCTCACCACCCCAACTAGCGCCACCAAAAGAGACCCAGTACTTC. Protein sequence: CASSPPQLAPPKETQYF. The chain joins TRBV18 to TRBJ2-1, with 7 bases lining up with TRBD2. The DNA end is more similar to TRBJ2-5, so the J call may be wrong. CDR1 KGHSH and CDR2 LQKENI come from the germline V gene. The CDR3 length is 17 residues.

This clonotype occurred a few times. The gene calls are TRBV15 and TRBJ1-4; 11 bases fit TRBD1. V was clipped by 0 bases and J by 13 bases; unmatched bases: 10. This CDR3 has 16 amino acids. Germline values: CDR1 LNHNV, CDR2 YYDKDF (reference sequence). The CDR3 protein is CATSREPPGQGVRLFF. The CDR3 nucleotides read TGTGCCACCAGCAGAGAACCCCCGGGACAGGGGGTCCGACTGTTTTTT.

Only a few counts were recorded for this clonotype. This rearrangement joins TRBV11-2 to TRBJ1-1; 7 bases align to TRBD1. From germline, CDR1 is SGHAT and CDR2 FQNNGV. The CDR3 is made up of 13 amino acids. V lost 4 bases and J lost 8; bases outside the gene matches: 7. The CDR3 protein is CASSSREDREAFF. In DNA, the CDR3 is TGTGCCAGCAGCTCGAGAGAGGACAGGGAAGCTTTCTTT.

This clonotype was seen more than once but under ten times. This sequence joins TRBV6-2 or TRBV6-3 and TRBJ1-2; no definite D call. The CDR3 is 11 residues long. V lost 1 base and J 3 bases, leaving 0 bases between the germline ends. The germline V gene encodes CDR1 MNHEY and CDR2 SVGEGT. CDR3 region: CASSYYYGYTF. As DNA, the CDR3 is TGTGCCAGCAGTTACTACTATGGCTACACCTTC.

This clonotype showed up many times. V usage is TRBV29-1 and J usage is TRBJ1-1, with 7 positions matching TRBD1. The J segment lost 1 base and the V segment lost 5 bases, leaving 4 bases of the junction unmatched. Germline CDR1 SQVTM, CDR2 ANQGSEA. This CDR3 is 13 amino acids long. The chain's CDR3 is CSVHRDRNTEAFF. DNA of the CDR3: TGCAGCGTTCACAGGGACAGGAACACTGAAGCTTTCTTT.

This rearrangement joins TRBV3-1 to TRBJ2-3, with 16 bases lining up with TRBD2. J was trimmed by 6 bases and V by 3 bases; bases with no gene match: 3. Germline CDR1 LGHDT, CDR2 YNNKEL (reference sequence). The CDR3 spans 16 residues. The CDR3 DNA reads TGTGCCAGCAGCCAGGGGACTAGCGGGGGGGCTGATACGCAGTATTTT. Translating it yields CASSQGTSGGADTQYF.

A few counts support this clonotype. DNA for the CDR3: TGTGCCAGCAGCCCCCCGGGTGCAGGGGCCAGCGGGGGGGGTTACAATGAGCAGTTCTTC. Amino acids: CASSPPGAGASGGGYNEQFF. The chain joins TRBV21-1 to TRBJ2-1; TRBD1 is the table's D call, not checked against the DNA. TRBV21-1 is a listed pseudogene. This CDR3 is built from 20 residues.

This clonotype came up a few times. The chain couples TRBV3-1 to TRBJ2-7, with D possibly matching TRBD1 (5 bases). The germline V gene has CDR1 LGHDT and CDR2 YNNKEL (reference sequence). V shed 3 bases and J shed 0 bases, with 9 bases lying between them. The CDR3 spans 14 residues. The CDR3 sequence is CASSHSGSSYEQYF. DNA of the CDR3: TGTGCCAGCAGCCATTCAGGGTCCTCCTACGAGCAGTACTTC.

CDR3: CASSLMTGSLYEQYF. The CDR3 region has the DNA TGTGCCAGCAGCTTAATGACGGGATCCCTCTACGAGCAGTACTTC. The chain uses TRBV11-1 and TRBJ2-7; D is possibly TRBD2 (5 bases). V lost 2 bases and J lost 3, with 14 bases in between. The CDR3 has 15 amino acids. Looked up from germline, CDR1 is SGHAT and CDR2 is FQDESV (reference sequence). The variable domain in full, completed from reference TRBV11-1 and TRBJ2-7, reads EAEVAQSPRYKITEKSQAVAFWCDPISGHATLYWYRQILGQGPELLVQFQDESVVDDSQLPKDRFSAERLKGVDSTLKIQPAELGDSAMYLCASSLMTGSLYEQYFGPGTRLTVT.

The gene calls are TRBV10-3 and TRBJ2-5; D perhaps matches TRBD1 (6 bases). Matching the DNA end better, TRBJ2-7 makes the J call doubtful. Germline lookup yields CDR1 ENHRY and CDR2 SYGVKD. CDR3 length: 14 residues. CDR3: CAISDTTGFYEQYF. CDR3 bases: TGTGCCATCAGTGACACTACAGGGTTCTACGAGCAGTACTTC.

This clonotype appeared a few times. The rearrangement uses TRBV18 and TRBJ2-7; 9 nucleotides line up with TRBD1. The V gene's germline CDR1 is KGHSH and CDR2 LQKENI. Germline trimming cut 3 bases from V and 3 bases from J; bases unmatched to any gene: 6. The CDR3 has 15 amino acids. CDR3 nucleotide sequence: TGTGCCAGCTCACCGACGGGACAGGGAAACTACGAGCAGTACTTC. Translated: CASSPTGQGNYEQYF.

The chain links TRBV7-3 to TRBJ1-6; TRBD1 is a possible D gene (5 bases). The CDR3 covers 15 residues. The germline V gene has CDR1 SGHTA and CDR2 FQGTGA. V lost 5 bases, J lost 7 bases, and 15 bases lay in between. The CDR3 here is CASSGAGTPNSPLHF. Written as DNA, the CDR3 is TGTGCCAGCAGCGGGGCCGGGACGCCCAATTCACCCCTCCACTTT.

In regard to this clonotype: A much larger clone differs from this one at a single base, so this may be a read error. The chain couples TRBV9 to TRBJ2-1, with D possibly matching TRBD2 (6 bases). This CDR3 has 15 residues. The V gene lost 0 bases and the J gene lost 1 base, with 8 bases spanning the gap. The germline CDR1 and CDR2 sequences are SGDLS and YYNGEE. The chain's CDR3 is CASSVAGVSYNEQFF. As DNA, the CDR3 is TGTGCCAGCAGCGTAGCGGGGGTTTCCTACAATGAGCAGTTCTTC.

The V and J genes are TRBV20-1 and TRBJ2-1; D not resolved. Looked up from germline, CDR1 is DFQATT and CDR2 is SNEGSKA (reference sequence). This CDR3 region has 13 residues. The V end lost 7 bases, the J end lost 1 base, and 11 bases lay between the germline ends. CDR3 sequence (DNA): TGCAGTGGAGCAAGGGTGTCCTACAATGAGCAGTTCTTC. Its protein product is CSGARVSYNEQFF.

CDR3 sequence (DNA): TGTGCCAGCAGCTCCCCAGAGGGCAGGGGAGAGACCCAGTACTTC. Translated, it gives CASSSPEGRGETQYF. The V call is TRBV7-6, the J call TRBJ2-5, with D possibly being TRBD1 (6 bases). CDR1 is SGHVS, CDR2 FNYEAQ, per germline. The CDR3 runs to 15 residues. V lost 4 bases and J 4 bases, leaving 16 bases between the germline ends. Filled out from reference TRBV7-6 and TRBJ2-5, the complete variable domain reads GAGVSQSPRYKVTKRGQDVALRCDPISGHVSLYWYRQALGQGPEFLTYFNYEAQQDKSGLPNDRFSAERPEGSISTLTIQRTEQRDSAMYRCASSSPEGRGETQYFGPGTRLLVL.

This rearrangement joins TRBV9 to TRBJ2-4; D may be TRBD1 (6 bases). The CDR3 sequence is 16 residues long. Germline V lookup: CDR1 SGDLS, CDR2 YYNGEE. V lost 0 bases and J 0 bases, leaving 10 bases between the germline ends. The CDR3: CASSVVGGLAKNIQYF. CDR3 in DNA: TGTGCCAGCAGCGTAGTAGGGGGATTAGCCAAAAACATTCAGTACTTC.

The chain links TRBV12-3 or TRBV12-4 to TRBJ2-5, with a weak D call TRBD2 (7 bases). The tail of the sequence fits TRBJ2-1 better, so the J call may be wrong. The CDR3 extends over 14 amino acids. CDR3 sequence (DNA): TGTGCCAGCAGTTTGGGAGGGGGGCCAGGTGAGCAGTTCTTC. Its protein product is CASSLGGGPGEQFF.

The chain carries TRBV7-9 and TRBJ2-1, with 7 bases that match TRBD2. V gave up 5 bases and J gave up 3 bases; unmatched junction bases: 7. The V gene's germline CDR1 is SEHNR and CDR2 FQNEAQ (reference sequence). The CDR3 has 15 residues. CDR3 loop: CASSLSGKGYNEQFF. CDR3 coding DNA: TGTGCCAGCAGCCTGAGCGGGAAAGGCTACAATGAGCAGTTCTTC.

This chain links TRBV20-1 with TRBJ1-5; D may be TRBD1 (6 bases). CDR1 and CDR2 from the germline V gene are DFQATT and SNEGSKA (reference sequence). V shed 3 bases and J shed 4 bases, with 13 bases lying between them. CDR3 size: 14 residues. CDR3 nucleotides: TGCAGTGCTAGTCGCGAAGGGGGTAATCAGCCCCAGCATTTT. Its protein product is CSASREGGNQPQHF.

This clonotype was found a few times. This rearrangement joins TRBV5-1 to TRBJ2-3, with 9 bases that match TRBD2. Germline V lookup: CDR1 SGHRS, CDR2 YFSETQ. The ends lost 2 bases at V and 2 bases at J; junction bases unmatched: 3. The CDR3 contains 15 residues. CDR3 sequence: CASSLAGGFTDTQYF. The CDR3 nucleotides are TGCGCCAGCAGCTTAGCGGGGGGATTCACAGATACGCAGTATTTT.